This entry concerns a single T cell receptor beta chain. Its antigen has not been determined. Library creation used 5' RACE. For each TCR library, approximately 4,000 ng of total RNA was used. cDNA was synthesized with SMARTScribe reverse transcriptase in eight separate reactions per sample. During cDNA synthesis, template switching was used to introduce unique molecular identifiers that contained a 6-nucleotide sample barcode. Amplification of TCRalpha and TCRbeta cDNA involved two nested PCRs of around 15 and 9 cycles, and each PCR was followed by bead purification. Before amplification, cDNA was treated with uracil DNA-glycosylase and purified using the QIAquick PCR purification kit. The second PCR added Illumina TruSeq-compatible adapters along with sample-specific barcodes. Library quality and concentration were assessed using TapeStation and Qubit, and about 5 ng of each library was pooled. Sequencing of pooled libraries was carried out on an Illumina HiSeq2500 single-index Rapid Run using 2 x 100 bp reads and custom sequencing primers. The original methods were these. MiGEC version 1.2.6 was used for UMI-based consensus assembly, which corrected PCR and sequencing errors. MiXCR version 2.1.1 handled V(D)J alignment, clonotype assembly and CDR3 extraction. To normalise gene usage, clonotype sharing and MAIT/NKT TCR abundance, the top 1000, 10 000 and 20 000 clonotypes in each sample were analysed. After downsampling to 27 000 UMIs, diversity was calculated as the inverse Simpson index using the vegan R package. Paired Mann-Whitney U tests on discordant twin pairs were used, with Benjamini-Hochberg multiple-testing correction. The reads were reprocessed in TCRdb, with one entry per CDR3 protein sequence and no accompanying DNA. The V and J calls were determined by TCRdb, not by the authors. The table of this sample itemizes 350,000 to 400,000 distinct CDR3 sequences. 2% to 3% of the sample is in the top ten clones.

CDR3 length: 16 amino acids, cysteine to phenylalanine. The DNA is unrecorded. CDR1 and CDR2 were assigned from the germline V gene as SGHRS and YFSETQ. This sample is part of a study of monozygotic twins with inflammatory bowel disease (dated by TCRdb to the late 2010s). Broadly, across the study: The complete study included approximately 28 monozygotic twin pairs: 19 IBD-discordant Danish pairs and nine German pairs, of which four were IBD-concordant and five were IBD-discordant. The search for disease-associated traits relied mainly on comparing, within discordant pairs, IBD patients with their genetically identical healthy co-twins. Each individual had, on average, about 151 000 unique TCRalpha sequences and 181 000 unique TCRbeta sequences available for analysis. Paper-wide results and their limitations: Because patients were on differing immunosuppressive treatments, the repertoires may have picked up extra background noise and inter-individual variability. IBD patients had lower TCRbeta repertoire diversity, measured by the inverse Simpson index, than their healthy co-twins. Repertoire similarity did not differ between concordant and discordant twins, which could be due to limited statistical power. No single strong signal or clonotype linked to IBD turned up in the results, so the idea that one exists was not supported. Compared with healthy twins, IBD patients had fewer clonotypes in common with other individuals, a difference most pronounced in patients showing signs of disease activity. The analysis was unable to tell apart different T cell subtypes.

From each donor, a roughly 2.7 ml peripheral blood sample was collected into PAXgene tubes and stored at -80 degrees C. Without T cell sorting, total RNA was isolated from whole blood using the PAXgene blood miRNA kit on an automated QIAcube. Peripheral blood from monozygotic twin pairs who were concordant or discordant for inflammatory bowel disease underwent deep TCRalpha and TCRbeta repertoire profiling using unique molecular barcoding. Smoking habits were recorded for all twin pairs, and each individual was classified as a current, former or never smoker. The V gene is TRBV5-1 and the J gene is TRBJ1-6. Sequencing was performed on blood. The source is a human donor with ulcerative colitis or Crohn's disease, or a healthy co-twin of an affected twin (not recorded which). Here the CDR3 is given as CASSLDSIRRDSPLHF. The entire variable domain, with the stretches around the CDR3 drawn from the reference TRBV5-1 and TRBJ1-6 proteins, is KAGVTQTPRYLIKTRGQQVTLSCSPISGHRSVSWYQQTPGQGLQFLFEYFSETQRNKGNFPGRFSGRQFSNSRSEMNVSTLELGDSALYLCASSLDSIRRDSPLHFGNGTRLTVT.